The rows below give T cell receptor beta chains drawn from one sample of a study of shared clonotypes between healthy human individuals. Libraries were prepared by immunoSEQ multiplex PCR; TCRdb keeps only in-frame clonotypes and omits some of them. The table has more than 2 million clones, nearly 97% seen once. The sequencing input was naive CD4+ T cells sorted from blood. The receptors originated from a young man in good health. The CDR3 runs from the conserved cysteine through the conserved F or W. A D gene is named only where the DNA matches it firmly. Expanded clones are given a class, and other clones once, few, many or no size at all.

DNA: TGCGCCAGCAACGCTTTGAACACTGAAGCTTTCTTT
CDR3: CASNALNTEAFF
size: .
D: .
length: 12
J: TRBJ1-1
V: TRBV5-1

DNA: TGCGCCAGCAGCTCCCAGACACCAACCTACGAGCAGTACTTC
CDR3: CASSSQTPTYEQYF
size: .
D: .
length: 14
J: TRBJ2-7
V: TRBV5-1

DNA: TGTGCCAGCAGCCCCCTAACGGGGCCCAAAGGGTACAATGAGCAGTTCTTC
CDR3: CASSPLTGPKGYNEQFF
size: once
D: .
length: 17
J: TRBJ2-1
V: TRBV11-2

DNA: TGCGCCAGCAGCCGCCTGGATACGCAGTATTTT
CDR3: CASSRLDTQYF
size: .
D: .
length: 11
J: TRBJ2-3
V: TRBV5-1

DNA: TGTGCCAGCAGCTCGACAGCGCCAAATACCTACAATGAGCAGTTCTTC
CDR3: CASSSTAPNTYNEQFF
size: .
D: .
length: 16
J: TRBJ2-1
V: TRBV11-2

DNA: TGCGCCAGCAGCTTGGGGCAGGGTGACACAGATACGCAGTATTTT
CDR3: CASSLGQGDTDTQYF
size: .
D: .
length: 15
J: TRBJ2-3
V: TRBV5-1

DNA: TGTGCCAGCTCACTACACAGGGACACTGAAGCTTTCTTT
CDR3: CASSLHRDTEAFF
size: .
D: .
length: 13
J: TRBJ1-1
V: TRBV18

DNA: TGTGCCAGCAGGTCCACAGGAACTAGCACAGATACGCAGTATTTT
CDR3: CASRSTGTSTDTQYF
size: .
D: .
length: 15
J: TRBJ2-3
V: TRBV25-1

DNA: TGTGCCAGCAGTTACTCTCGCCAGAACACTGAAGCTTTCTTT
CDR3: CASSYSRQNTEAFF
size: .
D: .
length: 14
J: TRBJ1-1
V: TRBV6-5

DNA: TGCGCCAGCAGACAATATCCTCAGGGGTTCTCTGGAAACACCATATATTTT
CDR3: CASRQYPQGFSGNTIYF
size: .
D: .
length: 17
J: TRBJ1-3
V: TRBV4-1